This T cell receptor (beta chain) was sequenced for a study of response to subunit inactivated influenza vaccine. Germline CDR1 reads SGHRS; CDR2 reads YFSETQ. The CDR3 spans 15 residues. V was clipped by 0 bases and J by 4 bases, with 13 bases between them. MiXCR, applied by TCRdb to the RT-PCR reads, yields one record per CDR3 protein. This table holds 150,000 to 200,000 distinct CDR3 sequences, roughly 12% found once. This sample was shared with a second study, whose subject was T cells expressing NK-cell markers. Turning to that study: Generation of TCR beta cDNA was performed by 5'RACE template switching incorporating UMIs.

This chain joins TRBV5-1 and TRBJ1-2, with D possibly matching TRBD1 (6 bases). The receptor was derived from a man in his forties or fifties who received an inactivated influenza vaccine. Sequenced here: CD8+ T cells sorted from PBMCs, sampled 11 to 12 days after vaccination. The CDR3, as DNA: TGCGCCAGCAGCTTGGCTGGGGGGCAAATCTATGGCTACACCTTC. Translating gives CASSLAGGQIYGYTF.